Each of the 14 T cell receptor beta chains below was sequenced from the same sample in a study of cytomegalovirus exposure and HLA in healthy donors. The PCR had 60 Vbeta and 13 Jbeta primers. Using immunoSEQ multiplex PCR, the repertoire was profiled, and TCRdb retains in-frame clones only, with some absent. This sample has approximately 110,000 clones, with around 69% found just once. The sample was PBMCs. Every receptor here comes from a woman in her 40s in good health and CMV-seropositive.

The J gene is TRBJ2-7, the V gene TRBV5-1; 10 bases fit TRBD1. The trim removed 4 bases at V and 4 bases at J, leaving 11 bases unmatched. This CDR3 comprises 16 residues. CDR1 SGHRS and CDR2 YFSETQ come from the germline V gene. The CDR3 nucleotides are TGCGCCAGCAGCCCGCGACAGGGGGCGCGAGAATACGAGCAGTACTTC. Its translation: CASSPRQGAREYEQYF.

The chain has TRBV7-2 and TRBJ2-5; D is possibly TRBD2 (6 bases). V was clipped by 0 bases and J by 7 bases, with 21 bases between them. Per germline, CDR1 SGHTA and CDR2 FQGNSA. The CDR3 is 17 amino acids. This CDR3 reads CASSLALLGDSSGTQYF. The CDR3 region has the DNA TGTGCCAGCAGCTTAGCGCTTCTGGGGGACTCCTCGGGGACCCAGTACTTC.

The chain joins TRBV4-2 to TRBJ1-1, with D uncertain. V was shortened by 1 base and J by 5 bases, with 11 bases between the two germline ends. The CDR3 is 14 amino acids. The germline CDR1 and CDR2 sequences are LGHNA and YNFKEQ. The CDR3 is CASSQVPFGTEAFF. The CDR3, as DNA: TGTGCCAGCAGCCAAGTCCCATTCGGGACTGAAGCTTTCTTT.

The CDR3 bases are TGTGCCAGCAGCCAGACAGGTGGGAATCTCATGAACACTGAAGCTTTCTTT. Translation: CASSQTGGNLMNTEAFF. The V gene is TRBV6-4, the J gene TRBJ1-1; the D gene is possibly TRBD1 (6 bases). The V end lost 6 bases, the J end lost 0 bases, and 20 bases lay between the germline ends. Germline V CDR1 and CDR2: MRHNA, SNTAGT. CDR3 length: 17 residues.

This sequence joins TRBV27 and TRBJ1-4, with no clear D. Trimming pared 4 bases from V and 5 bases from J, leaving 8 bases between. The CDR3 length is 13 residues. Germline V gene data show CDR1 as MNHEY and CDR2 as SMNVEV (reference sequence). The CDR3 reads CASSSGNNEKLFF. In nucleotides, the CDR3 is TGTGCCAGCAGTTCCGGGAACAATGAAAAACTGTTTTTT.

This chain joins TRBV5-1 and TRBJ2-1; D is perhaps TRBD1 (7 bases). This CDR3 has 14 amino acids. V dropped 5 bases and J dropped 5 bases, with 14 bases sitting between them. CDR1 and CDR2 from the germline V gene are SGHRS and YFSETQ. CDR3 nucleotides: TGCGCCAGCAGTAGGTCAGGGGGGCACAATGAGCAGTTCTTC. Translated, it gives CASSRSGGHNEQFF.

The chain has TRBV7-3 and TRBJ2-1; D might be TRBD1 (5 bases). Germline V CDR1 and CDR2: SGHTA, FQGTGA. With 5 bases removed from V and 7 bases from J, the gap between germline ends came to 12 bases. The CDR3 contains 13 residues. CDR3 loop: CASSPQGRNEQFF. In DNA, the CDR3 is TGTGCCAGCAGCCCTCAGGGTAGGAATGAGCAGTTCTTC.

V gene TRBV7-6 combines with J gene TRBJ1-6; D is ambiguous. Germline V gene data show CDR1 as SGHVS and CDR2 as FNYEAQ. The CDR3 has 15 amino acids. V shed 4 bases and J shed 3 bases, with 10 bases lying between them. CDR3 region: CASSSSHDYNSPLHF. The CDR3 DNA follows: TGTGCCAGCAGCTCATCACACGACTATAATTCACCCCTCCACTTT.

This chain connects TRBV7-9 to TRBJ1-3; D is ambiguous. CDR3 size: 15 residues. CDR1 is SEHNR, CDR2 FQNEAQ, per germline (reference sequence). V shed 4 bases and J shed 0 bases, with 10 bases lying between them. Here the CDR3 reads CASSSLVTSGNTIYF. The CDR3 bases are TGTGCCAGCAGCTCACTTGTCACCTCTGGAAACACCATATATTTT.

The chain carries TRBV5-4 and TRBJ1-3, with 9 bases fitting TRBD1. Trimming removed 2 bases from V and 4 bases from J; junction bases left unmatched: 10. Germline loops: CDR1 SGHNT, CDR2 YYREEE (reference sequence). This CDR3 has 17 residues. CDR3 nucleotide sequence: TGTGCCAGCAGCTTCTCCCAACAGGGGGCGCGGGGAAACACCATATATTTT. Encoded protein: CASSFSQQGARGNTIYF. Together with reference TRBV5-4 and TRBJ1-3, the CDR3 gives the full variable domain: ETGVTQSPTHLIKTRGQQVTLRCSSQSGHNTVSWYQQALGQGPQFIFQYYREEENGRGNFPPRFSGLQFPNYSSELNVNALELDDSALYLCASSFSQQGARGNTIYFGEGSWLTVV.

In its sample, this clone was seen once. The chain has TRBV6-5 and TRBJ1-1; a possible D gene is TRBD1 (6 bases). The CDR3 covers 11 residues. The germline V gene has CDR1 MNHEY and CDR2 SVGAGI. V gave up 8 bases and J gave up 8 bases, with 12 bases separating them. CDR3 sequence (DNA): TGTGCCAGCGCCCGACAGGAGGAAGCTTTCTTT. Its protein is CASARQEEAFF.

This clone was counted between two and nine times. This chain connects TRBV4-3 to TRBJ1-2; D is ambiguous. The CDR3 runs to 14 residues. Germline assignment: CDR1 LGHNA and CDR2 YSLEER. Trimming cost V 4 bases and J 4 bases, with 13 bases left between them. Here the CDR3 reads CASSPYFALYGYTF. The CDR3 bases are TGCGCCAGCAGCCCCTACTTCGCTCTCTATGGCTACACCTTC.

This clone was observed a handful of times. The rearrangement uses TRBV5-1 and TRBJ2-5, with D maybe TRBD2 (5 bases). V gave up 1 base and J gave up 5 bases, with 9 bases separating them. Germline V gene lookup returns CDR1 SGHRS and CDR2 YFSETQ. The CDR3 has 13 residues. The CDR3 DNA sequence: TGCGCCAGCAGCTTGACGGGATCGGAGACCCAGTACTTC. Amino acids: CASSLTGSETQYF.

Note on this clone: Germline is not matched at one junction end, which may reflect a read error. The chain carries TRBV13 and TRBJ2-2; the D gene is possibly TRBD2 (5 bases). CDR1 PRHDT and CDR2 FYEKMQ come from the germline V gene (reference sequence). The CDR3 spans 13 residues. The CDR3 sequence is CASSRRFTGELFF. The CDR3 coding sequence is TGTGCCAGCAGTCGGCGGTTCACCGGGGAGCTATTTTTT.